The 32 T cell receptor beta chains below come from one sample, sequenced in a study of regulatory dendritic cells for organ transplantation. Sequenced by immunoSEQ multiplex PCR; TCRdb stores in-frame clones only, minus some. The table includes under 30,000 clones, approximately 79% detected once. Sequencing input: memory CD4+ T cells from blood. Noted subset: CD45RO+ memory T cells. The receptors here all came from a human donor in good health.

The chain carries TRBV19 and TRBJ1-1; maybe TRBD1 (6 bases). Germline CDR1 is LNHDA and CDR2 is SQIVND (reference sequence). The CDR3 totals 15 residues. V was cut by 6 bases and J by 4 bases, with 18 bases left in between. For the CDR3, the DNA is TGTGCCAGTAGCACGCTGGCGGGGGGCGGCACTGAAGCTTTCTTT. It specifies CASSTLAGGGTEAFF.

In the case of this clone: The junction shows a germline mismatch at one end, possibly a read error. This sequence joins TRBV4-1 and TRBJ2-3; TRBD2 aligns across 8 bases. Per the germline V gene, CDR1 is MGHRA and CDR2 is YSYEKL. The CDR3 length is 17 residues. The CDR3 region has the DNA TGCGCCAGCAGCCAAGATTATCCGGGGGGGAGCATAGATACGCAGTATTTT. Residues: CASSQDYPGGSIDTQYF.

The CDR3 loop reads CASSYPTAGINIQYF. For the CDR3, the DNA is TGTGCCAGCAGTTACCCGACAGCCGGGATAAACATTCAGTACTTC. V and J are TRBV6-6 and TRBJ2-4; D possibly uses TRBD1 or TRBD2 (5 bases each). This CDR3 has 15 amino acids. Trimming removed 2 bases from V and 6 bases from J, with 14 bases in between. Germline CDR1 is MNHNY and CDR2 is SVGAGI (reference sequence).

This clone has a single count. V is TRBV19 and J is TRBJ1-2; 7 nucleotides agree with TRBD1. J gave up 7 bases and V 4 bases, and 18 bases lay outside the gene matches. The germline V gene encodes CDR1 LNHDA and CDR2 SQIVND (reference sequence). This CDR3 contains 17 residues. CDR3 sequence: CASSTGGMTAFLSGYTF. CDR3 nucleotides: TGTGCCAGTAGTACAGGGGGAATGACAGCCTTTTTATCTGGCTACACCTTC.

V is TRBV28 and J is TRBJ2-7; 8 nucleotides agree with TRBD2. The trim removed 6 bases at V and 0 bases at J, leaving 7 bases unmatched. From germline, CDR1 is MDHEN and CDR2 SYDVKM. The CDR3 is made up of 15 amino acids. In nucleotides, the CDR3 is TGTGCCAGCAGAGCGGGACTAGTCGACTCCTACGAGCAGTACTTC. Translated: CASRAGLVDSYEQYF.

This clone occurred a few times. The rearrangement joins TRBV5-1 to TRBJ2-7; D is possibly TRBD1 or TRBD2 (6 bases each). CDR1 and CDR2 (germline): SGHRS, YFSETQ. Deletions cut 5 bases from V and 6 bases from J, with 24 bases between. CDR3 length: 16 amino acids. CDR3 sequence reads: CASSPTAGHTSVEQYF. CDR3 DNA: TGCGCCAGCAGTCCCACTGCGGGACACACGAGTGTCGAGCAGTACTTC.

Concerning this clone itself: Germline is not matched at one junction end, which may reflect a read error. The chain links TRBV7-7 to TRBJ1-1, with 7 bases matching TRBD1. Germline V gene data show CDR1 as SSHAT and CDR2 as FNYEAQ (reference sequence). The CDR3 runs 14 residues. The CDR3 region is CASSRQGKETEAFF. The CDR3 DNA is TGTGCTAGCAGCAGACAGGGTAAGGAGACTGAAGCTTTCTTT.

This chain links TRBV30 with TRBJ1-6, with D unclear. Germline-derived CDR1 and CDR2 are GTSNPN and SVGIG (reference sequence). Trimming removed 0 bases from V and 6 bases from J, with 12 bases in between. The CDR3 covers 15 residues. The CDR3 DNA is TGTGCCTGGAGTGTAACATTGGCGGCTAATTCACCCCTCCACTTT. Protein: CAWSVTLAANSPLHF.

This clone is a singleton in its sample. This rearrangement joins TRBV6-1 to TRBJ1-5; D is possibly TRBD1 (5 bases). The CDR3 runs 16 residues. Germline V lookup: CDR1 MNHNS, CDR2 SASEGT. Trimming left V 2 bases short and J 1 base short, with 12 bases between. The CDR3 DNA reads TGTGCCAGCAGTGAATCGGGGCACCTGAGCAATCAGCCCCAGCATTTT. Protein sequence: CASSESGHLSNQPQHF.

This chain links TRBV4-2 with TRBJ2-5; the match to TRBD2 covers 11 bases. Germline V gives CDR1 LGHNA, CDR2 YNFKEQ. The CDR3 is 17 amino acids. V shed 3 bases, J shed 2 bases, and the junction held 8 bases outside the gene matches. CDR3 region: CASSQTLSSGGQETQYF. DNA for the CDR3: TGTGCCAGCAGCCAGACCCTTTCTAGCGGGGGGCAAGAGACCCAGTACTTC.

The chain uses TRBV9 and TRBJ2-7, with 7 bases matching TRBD1. The J segment lost 3 bases and the V segment lost 3 bases, leaving 3 bases of the junction unmatched. Germline lookup yields CDR1 SGDLS and CDR2 YYNGEE. This CDR3 has 13 residues. The CDR3 reads CASSATGDYEQYF. As DNA, the CDR3 is TGTGCCAGCAGCGCCACAGGGGACTACGAGCAGTACTTC.

The chain combines TRBV6-1 with TRBJ2-3; D ambiguous. Trimming pared 0 bases from V and 2 bases from J, leaving 9 bases between. CDR1 and CDR2 (germline): MNHNS, SASEGT. The CDR3 consists of 15 residues. The CDR3 sequence is CASSEAVQNTDTQYF. The CDR3 DNA is TGTGCCAGCAGTGAAGCGGTACAGAACACAGATACGCAGTATTTT.

The chain is built from TRBV5-6 and TRBJ2-2; 12 bases fit TRBD1. The CDR3 is 17 amino acids. From germline, CDR1 is SGHDT and CDR2 YYEEEE. The V gene end was trimmed by 3 bases and the J gene end by 4 bases; junction bases not matched to a gene: 7. Written as DNA, the CDR3 is TGTGCCAGCAGCTCCGGGACAGGGGGCTTCCCCACCGGGGAGCTGTTTTTT. Translating it yields CASSSGTGGFPTGELFF.

V gene TRBV6-4 combines with J gene TRBJ2-1, with D possibly being TRBD1 (6 bases). This CDR3 region has 13 residues. V lost 1 base to trimming and J lost 10 bases, with 11 bases between them. Per germline, CDR1 MRHNA and CDR2 SNTAGT. CDR3 nucleotide sequence: TGTGCCAGCAGTGACTTAACAGGGTCCGAGCAGTTCTTC. This codes for CASSDLTGSEQFF.

This chain links TRBV5-4 with TRBJ2-1; 16 nucleotides match TRBD2. From germline, CDR1 is SGHNT and CDR2 YYREEE (reference sequence). The CDR3 loop spans 20 amino acids. V shed 2 bases and J 9 bases; nucleotides not matched to a gene: 17. For the CDR3, the DNA is TGTGCCAGCAGCTTCTTACCGGGACTAGCGGGAGGGCCTTACGGGGCTGAGCAGTTCTTC. Translating gives CASSFLPGLAGGPYGAEQFF.

This chain links TRBV28 with TRBJ1-1; D gene uncertain. Germline lookup yields CDR1 MDHEN and CDR2 SYDVKM. Trimming took 3 bases from V and 0 from J, leaving 8 bases between them. The CDR3 extends over 14 amino acids. CDR3 sequence (DNA): TGTGCCAGCAGTTTGGCCGGTATGAACACTGAAGCTTTCTTT. It encodes CASSLAGMNTEAFF.

This clone was observed a few times. CDR3 residues: CASSLQGESPLHF. The CDR3 DNA reads TGTGCCAGCAGCTTACAGGGGGAATCACCCCTCCACTTT. This chain links TRBV13 with TRBJ1-6; the match to TRBD1 covers 7 bases. Trimming took 2 bases from V and 10 from J; bases not matched to a gene: 2. CDR1 is PRHDT, CDR2 FYEKMQ, per germline (reference sequence). This CDR3 contains 13 residues.

The chain uses TRBV6-1 and TRBJ1-2, with D perhaps matching TRBD1 (5 bases). Deletions cut 1 base from V and 8 bases from J, with 17 bases between. Germline-derived CDR1 and CDR2 are MNHNS and SASEGT. The CDR3 contains 15 residues. This chain's CDR3 is CASSEVSRGVKGYTF. The CDR3 coding sequence is TGTGCCAGCAGTGAAGTATCGAGGGGCGTAAAAGGCTACACCTTC.

The chain combines TRBV5-1 with TRBJ1-6, with TRBD1 matching 7 bases. Trimming cost V 0 bases and J 9 bases; bases outside gene matches: 12. The germline V gene has CDR1 SGHRS and CDR2 YFSETQ. This CDR3 has 17 residues. CDR3 sequence (DNA): TGCGCCAGCAGCTTGGGTCACCGGGACAGTAAGAGTTCACCCCTCCACTTT. This sequence encodes CASSLGHRDSKSSPLHF. The whole variable domain, filled in from reference TRBV5-1 and TRBJ1-6, reads KAGVTQTPRYLIKTRGQQVTLSCSPISGHRSVSWYQQTPGQGLQFLFEYFSETQRNKGNFPGRFSGRQFSNSRSEMNVSTLELGDSALYLCASSLGHRDSKSSPLHFGNGTRLTVT.

The chain uses TRBV27 and TRBJ1-1; 8 nucleotides align to TRBD1. The CDR3 loop spans 17 amino acids. Looked up from germline, CDR1 is MNHEY and CDR2 is SMNVEV (reference sequence). V shed 0 bases, J shed 4 bases, and the junction held 10 bases outside the gene matches. Here the CDR3 DNA reads TGTGCCAGCAGTTTATCCAAAAGGACAGGGATGAGCACTGAAGCTTTCTTT. Amino acid sequence: CASSLSKRTGMSTEAFF.

The chain uses TRBV18 and TRBJ2-1, with TRBD2 matching 7 bases. Germline loops: CDR1 KGHSH, CDR2 LQKENI. V lost 1 base, J lost 3 bases, and 6 bases stayed unmatched. This CDR3 has 16 amino acids. The CDR3 bases are TGTGCCAGCTCACCACAGGCTAGCGGCGACTACAATGAGCAGTTCTTC. Translating it yields CASSPQASGDYNEQFF.

The chain recombines TRBV18 with TRBJ1-5; D unresolved. Trimming pared 5 bases from V and 9 bases from J, leaving 11 bases between. This CDR3 spans 12 amino acids. Germline-derived CDR1 and CDR2 are KGHSH and LQKENI. The DNA of the CDR3 is TGTGCCAGCTCAGCCGATCGTGGGCCCCAGCATTTT. As protein: CASSADRGPQHF.

The chain employs TRBV2 and TRBJ2-1, with TRBD1 matching over 8 bases. CDR1 and CDR2 from the germline V gene are SNHLY and FYNNEI. The trim removed 6 bases at V and 5 bases at J, leaving 6 bases unmatched. The CDR3 is 14 amino acids. The DNA for the CDR3 is TGTGCCAGCAGCAAGGACAGGGTCAACAATGAGCAGTTCTTC. It translates to CASSKDRVNNEQFF. Variable domain in full (rest from reference TRBV2 and TRBJ2-1): EPEVTQTPSHQVTQMGQEVILRCVPISNHLYFYWYRQILGQKVEFLVSFYNNEISEKSEIFDDQFSVERPDGSNFTLKIRSTKLEDSAMYFCASSKDRVNNEQFFGPGTRLTVL.

V is TRBV7-3 and J is TRBJ1-1; 7 bases line up with TRBD1. V lost 4 bases, J lost 2 bases, and 4 bases stayed unmatched. The CDR3 runs 14 residues. Germline V gene data show CDR1 as SGHTA and CDR2 as FQGTGA. This CDR3 reads CASSYSGGNTEAFF. In nucleotides, the CDR3 is TGTGCCAGCAGCTATTCAGGGGGTAACACTGAAGCTTTCTTT. The variable domain in full, with the rest retrieved from reference TRBV7-3 and TRBJ1-1, is GAGVSQTPSNKVTEKGKYVELRCDPISGHTALYWYRQSLGQGPEFLIYFQGTGAADDSGLPNDRFFAVRPEGSVSTLKIQRTERGDSAVYLCASSYSGGNTEAFFGQGTRLTVV.

The chain recombines TRBV19 with TRBJ2-3; the match to TRBD2 covers 8 bases. CDR1 and CDR2 from the germline V gene are LNHDA and SQIVND (reference sequence). The CDR3 extends over 13 amino acids. Trimming cost V 2 bases and J 6 bases; bases outside gene matches: 1. CDR3 DNA: TGTGCCAGTAGTATAAGACTAGCGGATACGCAGTATTTT. It codes for CASSIRLADTQYF. The full variable domain, rest sourced from reference TRBV19 and TRBJ2-3, is DGGITQSPKYLFRKEGQNVTLSCEQNLNHDAMYWYRQDPGQGLRLIYYSQIVNDFQKGDIAEGYSVSREKKESFPLTVTSAQKNPTAFYLCASSIRLADTQYFGPGTRLTVL.

The chain combines TRBV10-1 with TRBJ2-5, with D possibly called TRBD1 or TRBD2 (5 bases each). Trimming left V 6 bases short and J 1 base short, with 18 bases between. CDR3 length equals 16 residues. Looked up from germline, CDR1 is WNHNN and CDR2 is SYGVQD (reference sequence). CDR3 bases: TGCGCCAGCAGCCCAGACTCCGGGACGTCCCAAGAGACCCAGTACTTC. This encodes CASSPDSGTSQETQYF.

The chain couples TRBV4-2 to TRBJ2-2, with 15 nucleotides matching TRBD2. This CDR3 contains 19 residues. The germline CDR1 and CDR2 sequences are LGHNA and YNFKEQ. The J segment lost 3 bases and the V segment lost 2 bases, leaving 7 bases of the junction unmatched. CDR3 sequence (DNA): TGTGCCAGCAGCCAACCTCCGGGACTAGCGGGAGGTTACACCGGGGAGCTGTTTTTT. It codes for CASSQPPGLAGGYTGELFF.

The J gene is TRBJ2-7, the V gene TRBV28; 7 bases align to TRBD1. Germline V gives CDR1 MDHEN, CDR2 SYDVKM. The CDR3 is 14 amino acids. Losses at the gene ends were 7 bases for V and 3 bases for J; bases not matched to a gene: 9. The CDR3, as DNA: TGTGCCAGCACCTCCACAGGGGCGGTCTACGAGCAGTACTTC. Encoded protein: CASTSTGAVYEQYF.

J is TRBJ2-7 and V is TRBV2; 9 bases line up with TRBD1. The CDR3 length is 14 residues. Trimming took 6 bases from V and 4 from J; bases not matched to a gene: 7. Germline V gene sequence: CDR1 SNHLY, CDR2 FYNNEI. The CDR3 reads CASSEQGADYEQYF. CDR3 bases: TGTGCCAGCAGCGAACAGGGGGCTGATTACGAGCAGTACTTC. Full variable domain (missing parts from reference TRBV2 and TRBJ2-7): EPEVTQTPSHQVTQMGQEVILRCVPISNHLYFYWYRQILGQKVEFLVSFYNNEISEKSEIFDDQFSVERPDGSNFTLKIRSTKLEDSAMYFCASSEQGADYEQYFGPGTRLTVT.

This clone was found a few times. The chain uses TRBV6-5 and TRBJ2-1; TRBD2 agrees at 14 bases. The CDR3 covers 15 residues. In germline, CDR1 is MNHEY, CDR2 SVGAGI. Trimming removed 11 bases from V and 11 bases from J; junction bases left unmatched: 14. The CDR3 DNA is TGTGCCGGTGGGGACCGACTAGCGGGAGGGCCCCAGCAGTTCTTC. Residues: CAGGDRLAGGPQQFF.

The genes are TRBV28 and TRBJ2-7, with D possibly called TRBD1 or TRBD2 (5 bases each). Germline assignment: CDR1 MDHEN and CDR2 SYDVKM. V was clipped by 6 bases and J by 0 bases, with 15 bases between them. The CDR3 consists of 15 residues. The CDR3 loop is CASRGTTSGSYEQYF. In DNA form, the CDR3 reads TGTGCCAGCAGGGGGACCACAAGCGGCTCCTACGAGCAGTACTTC.

This chain joins TRBV7-2 and TRBJ2-7, with a tentative D call TRBD1 (5 bases). Trimming removed 5 bases from V and 0 bases from J, with 11 bases in between. The CDR3 loop spans 14 amino acids. Germline values: CDR1 SGHTA, CDR2 FQGNSA. For the CDR3, the DNA is TGTGCCAGCAGCCCGGACACACGCTCCTACGAGCAGTACTTC. Its translation: CASSPDTRSYEQYF.